This record concerns one TCR beta chain sequence. Profiled with immunoSEQ multiplex PCR; TCRdb holds only in-frame clones, not every one. Of approximately 230,000 clones in the sample, 88% were seen once. The study drew participants aged about 18 to 89 years from some 25 US areas. Cohorts were based on clinical histories the participants reported. J gave up 1 base and V 4 bases, and 7 bases lay outside the gene matches. The CDR3 is made up of 16 amino acids. In germline, CDR1 is MDHEN, CDR2 SYDVKM. This sample is part of a study of blood T cell repertoires in COVID-19. Input material: PBMCs or T cells enriched from blood (not recorded which). This TCR came from a woman in her 50s with acute COVID-19. This rearrangement joins TRBV28 to TRBJ2-5; 9 bases match TRBD1. The CDR3 here is CASSSPGTGFQETQYF. In nucleotides, the CDR3 is TGTGCCAGCAGTTCCCCCGGGACAGGGTTCCAAGAGACCCAGTACTTC.